This T cell receptor beta chain derives from a study of CD8 T cells in ankylosing spondylitis. Study outcomes and limitations: Ankylosing spondylitis blood appeared to carry a characteristic TCR beta motif of roughly 8 highly homologous variants.

TCRdb reprocessed the 5' RACE reads via MiXCR and lists one record per CDR3 protein. Among about 540,000 distinct CDR3 sequences, about 12% were seen once, and the ten largest hold 6.5% to 7%. Notes on this clonotype: Its specificity is unknown.

This CDR3 is built from 15 residues. CDR1 is SGHRS, CDR2 YFSETQ, per germline. The V gene lost 0 bases and the J gene lost 2 bases, with 12 bases spanning the gap. The sequence was obtained from a male donor with ankylosing spondylitis. V usage is TRBV5-1 and J usage is TRBJ2-7; D tentatively fits TRBD1 or TRBD2 (5 bases each). Sequencing was performed on blood, either unsorted or a sorted T cell fraction (not recorded which). Written as DNA, the CDR3 is TGCGCCAGCAGCTTGGGGGGGACGGGTGCCTACGAGCAGTACTTC. The encoded protein is CASSLGGTGAYEQYF.